These 10 T cell receptor beta chains came from one sample sequenced in a study of identical twins. In TCRdb, the 5' RACE reads were re-called with MiXCR into one record per CDR3 protein. This table has some 790,000 distinct CDR3 sequences, 18% appearing once. The data were also submitted as part of a second study, on T cells expressing NK-cell markers.

The sample taken for sequencing was PBMCs. These receptors came from a woman aged 18-35 years in good health.

J is TRBJ1-1 and V is TRBV6-1, with TRBD1 matching over 11 bases. With 6 bases clipped from V and 6 bases from J, the junction kept 9 bases outside the gene matches. In germline, CDR1 is MNHNS, CDR2 SASEGT. The CDR3 contains 15 residues. CDR3 sequence: CASSPTGQGVAEAFF. The DNA of the CDR3 is TGTGCCAGCAGCCCTACGGGACAGGGGGTGGCTGAAGCTTTCTTT.

The V call is TRBV5-1, the J call TRBJ2-4; unclear D gene. Germline-derived CDR1 and CDR2 are SGHRS and YFSETQ. The CDR3 is made up of 15 amino acids. V lost 1 base and J 5 bases, leaving 13 bases between the germline ends. The CDR3 loop is CASSLFGSEQNIQYF. The CDR3 DNA reads as TGCGCCAGCAGCTTGTTCGGCAGTGAACAAAACATTCAGTACTTC.

CDR3 bases: TGTGCCAGCAGCCATCTCGCCGCATCCTACGAGCAGTACTTC. The encoded protein is CASSHLAASYEQYF. The chain is built from TRBV3-1 and TRBJ2-7; D is unclear. The V end lost 3 bases, the J end lost 1 base, and 10 bases lay between the germline ends. CDR3 size: 14 residues. The germline gives CDR1 LGHDT, CDR2 YNNKEL (reference sequence).

This clonotype was counted between two and nine times. This chain connects TRBV6-2 or TRBV6-3 to TRBJ1-1; D is ambiguous. Germline V gene lookup returns CDR1 MNHEY and CDR2 SVGEGT. V lost 2 bases and J lost 4, with 14 bases in between. The CDR3 is made up of 15 amino acids. The CDR3 here is CASSYKRGKSTEAFF. CDR3 nucleotides: TGTGCCAGCAGTTACAAGCGGGGAAAGAGCACTGAAGCTTTCTTT.

This chain connects TRBV6-5 to TRBJ2-1; D might be TRBD1 (6 bases). V gave up 2 bases and J gave up 0 bases, with 11 bases separating them. Per germline, CDR1 MNHEY and CDR2 SVGAGI. CDR3 length: 16 amino acids. The CDR3 here is CASSYGQFRSYNEQFF. The CDR3 region has the DNA TGTGCCAGCAGTTACGGACAGTTTCGCTCCTACAATGAGCAGTTCTTC.

The V gene is TRBV29-1, the J gene TRBJ2-7; D unclear. This CDR3 comprises 10 residues. V dropped 8 bases and J dropped 6 bases, with 11 bases sitting between them. Germline loops: CDR1 SQVTM, CDR2 ANQGSEA. CDR3: CSRALSEQYF. In DNA, the CDR3 is TGCAGCAGGGCGCTGAGCGAGCAGTACTTC.

The V and J genes are TRBV5-6 and TRBJ2-7, with TRBD2 matching 8 bases. Germline loops: CDR1 SGHDT, CDR2 YYEEEE. This CDR3 is 18 amino acids long. The V and J ends lost 1 base and 1 base, in that order; junction bases with no gene match: 13. The CDR3 sequence: CASSLPVGLSGSSYEQYF. The DNA of the CDR3 is TGTGCCAGCAGCTTGCCCGTTGGTTTAAGCGGGAGTTCCTACGAGCAGTACTTC.

The table lists this clonotype with a few counts. The J gene is TRBJ1-2, the V gene TRBV27, with D perhaps matching TRBD1 (6 bases). Trimming took off 3 bases at V and 10 bases at J, with 9 bases between the two ends. Germline V gene sequence: CDR1 MNHEY, CDR2 SMNVEV (reference sequence). The length of the CDR3 is 11 residues. DNA of the CDR3: TGTGCCAGCAGTTTCCGGGGGGCCTACACCTTC. Translating gives CASSFRGAYTF.

Only a few counts were recorded for this clonotype. The rearrangement joins TRBV12-3 or TRBV12-4 to TRBJ1-2; D is unresolved. This CDR3 spans 15 amino acids. V dropped 4 bases and J dropped 6 bases, with 18 bases sitting between them. The CDR3 sequence is CASSSRFEVIHGYTF. CDR3 nucleotides: TGTGCCAGCAGTTCTCGGTTTGAGGTAATCCATGGCTACACCTTC.

The chain recombines TRBV20-1 with TRBJ1-5, with D possibly TRBD1 on 6 matching bases. The CDR3 runs to 15 residues. Looked up from germline, CDR1 is DFQATT and CDR2 is SNEGSKA (reference sequence). V was trimmed by 5 bases and J by 2 bases, leaving 16 bases between them. The CDR3 coding sequence is TGCAGTGCTTCGAACAGGGAATCGGGCAATCAGCCCCAGCATTTT. Amino acid sequence: CSASNRESGNQPQHF.